This note documents a single TCR beta chain sequence. Its antigen is not identified. The data belong to a study of Ad26.COV2.S vaccination and SARS-CoV-2 variants. Study results and caveats: Measures of TCR breadth and depth may have fallen short of total T cell responses. Vaccine and placebo recipients had similar non-spike TCR breadth.

Method: immunoSEQ multiplex PCR; TCRdb's copy keeps in-frame clones and lacks some. The table shows around 86,000 clones, with under 90% occurring only once. The V segment lost 3 bases and the J segment 1 base; nucleotides outside the gene matches: 0. This CDR3 has 15 residues. Germline V lookup: CDR1 LGHNA, CDR2 YNFKEQ. This clonotype originated in a human donor who had recovered from COVID-19. V and J are TRBV4-2 and TRBJ2-7, with 13 bases lining up with TRBD2. The sample here was peripheral blood, taken after recovery from COVID-19. CDR3 residues: CASSQGLAGSYEQYF. CDR3 DNA: TGTGCCAGCAGCCAGGGACTAGCGGGATCCTACGAGCAGTACTTC.